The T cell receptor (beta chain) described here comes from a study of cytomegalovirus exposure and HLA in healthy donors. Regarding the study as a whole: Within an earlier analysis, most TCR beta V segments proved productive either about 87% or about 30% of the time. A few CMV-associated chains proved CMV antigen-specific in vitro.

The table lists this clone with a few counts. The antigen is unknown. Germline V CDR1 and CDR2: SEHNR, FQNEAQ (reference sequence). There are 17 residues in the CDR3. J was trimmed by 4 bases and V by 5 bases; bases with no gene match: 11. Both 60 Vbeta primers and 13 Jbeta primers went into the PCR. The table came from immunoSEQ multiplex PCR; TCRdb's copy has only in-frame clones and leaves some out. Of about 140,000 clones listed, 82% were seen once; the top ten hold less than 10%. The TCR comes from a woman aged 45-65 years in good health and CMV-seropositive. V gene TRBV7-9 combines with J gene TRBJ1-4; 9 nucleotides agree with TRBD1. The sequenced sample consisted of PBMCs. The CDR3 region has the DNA TGTGCCAGCAGCGCAACCACAGGGGGCCTCGGTAATGAAAAACTGTTTTTT. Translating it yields CASSATTGGLGNEKLFF. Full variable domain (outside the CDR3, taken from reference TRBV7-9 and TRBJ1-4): DTGVSQNPRHKITKRGQNVTFRCDPISEHNRLYWYRQTLGQGPEFLTYFQNEAQLEKSRLLSDRFSAERPKGSFSTLEIQRTEQGDSAMYLCASSATTGGLGNEKLFFGSGTQLSVL.